The rows below give T cell receptor beta chains drawn from one sample of a study of metastatic and nonmetastatic thyroid tumors. TCRdb re-called the PCR reads through MiXCR. This table has about 16,000 clones, about 13% appearing once. The sequenced sample consisted of blood. The receptors derive from a female donor with papillary thyroid cancer or a benign thyroid nodule (not recorded which). Some clones in this sample may be carry-over from other donors' samples. The CDR3 runs from the conserved cysteine through the conserved F or W. The order of the fields is V gene, D gene, J gene, clone size, CDR3 DNA, CDR3 protein. The D gene is left open where the match is weak. Clone size, where shown, is once, few, many, or a class for clones that have expanded.

TRBV9	.	TRBJ2-3	many	TGTGCCAGCAGCGTAGATACGGGAGCGGGAGATACGCAGTATTTT	CASSVDTGAGDTQYF
TRBV7-2	.	TRBJ1-1	many	TGTGCCAGCAGCTTGGACAATCTCTGGGCTGAAGCTTTCTTT	CASSLDNLWAEAFF
TRBV19	.	TRBJ1-5	medium-sized	TGTGCCAGTAGTTCCCCCAATTTTTGGCCCCAGCATTTT	CASSSPNFWPQHF
TRBV20-1	TRBD1	TRBJ1-3	many	TGCAGTGCTGGAGGGGCCCGGGACAGGGGCAATTCTGGAAACACCATATATTTT	CSAGGARDRGNSGNTIYF
TRBV10-3	.	TRBJ2-5	many	TGTGCCATCAGGGACAGTGGAGAGACCCAGTACTTC	CAIRDSGETQYF
TRBV7-9	.	TRBJ1-1	many	TGTGCCAGCAGCTCCACTTACACCCAGGGGGCTTTCTTT	CASSSTYTQGAFF
TRBV6-4	TRBD1	TRBJ2-2	many	TGTGCCAGCAGTCAGACAGGGTGGACCGGGGAGCTGTTTTTT	CASSQTGWTGELFF
TRBV5-1	.	TRBJ2-2	many	TGCGCCAGCAGCTTAGGACAAACCGGGGAGCTGTTTTTT	CASSLGQTGELFF
TRBV7-9	.	TRBJ2-6	many	TGTGCCAGCAGCCTCGGCACCAACGTCCTGACTTTC	CASSLGTNVLTF
TRBV7-2	.	TRBJ1-5	once	TGTGCCAGCAGCTTAGGGCCGTGGCAGCCCCAGCATTTT	CASSLGPWQPQHF
TRBV27	.	TRBJ1-6	.	TGTGCCAGCAGCGGCCGTGCCAATTCACCCCTCCACTTT	CASSGRANSPLHF
TRBV30	TRBD2	TRBJ2-2	.	TGTGCCTGGAGTGTACGGACTAGTGGGTTTACCGGGGAGCTGTTTTTT	CAWSVRTSGFTGELFF
TRBV19	TRBD2	TRBJ2-2	medium-sized	TGTGCCAGTAGTTGGGGGGGGGACACCGGGGAGCTGTTTTTT	CASSWGGDTGELFF
TRBV6-1	.	TRBJ1-4	.	TGTGCCAGCAGGTCGGCCTACGGGTATGAAAAAATGTTTTTT	CASRSAYGYEKMFF
TRBV18	.	TRBJ2-2	many	TGTGCCAGCTCAAAGGACACCGGGGAGCTGTTTTTT	CASSKDTGELFF
TRBV18	.	TRBJ1-1	many	TGTGCCAGCTCACCCGTATCCGCCGGAGGCACTGAAGCTTTCTTT	CASSPVSAGGTEAFF
TRBV7-2	.	TRBJ1-1	few	TGTGCCGGATGGGAGGGTCTGACTGAAGCTTTCTTT	CAGWEGLTEAFF
TRBV6-1	.	TRBJ2-7	medium-sized	TGTGCCAGCAGGTCGGGAGATCGTTACGAGCAGTACTTC	CASRSGDRYEQYF
TRBV18	.	TRBJ2-7	many	TGTGCCAGCTCACCGCAGGACGGGAGCTCCTACGAGCAGTACTTC	CASSPQDGSSYEQYF
TRBV6-1	.	TRBJ2-7	few	TGTGCCAGCAGTGAATTTGGCGGTCCTGTGGCGTACTTC	CASSEFGGPVAYF
TRBV12-3/TRBV12-4	.	TRBJ2-1	.	TGTGCCAGCAGTTTAAAGGGTAGCGGTCACAATGAGCAGTTCTTC	CASSLKGSGHNEQFF
TRBV11-2	.	TRBJ1-3	many	TGTGCCAGCAGCTTAGGGGGTTACTCTGGAAACACCATATATTTT	CASSLGGYSGNTIYF
TRBV10-3	TRBD2	TRBJ2-7	medium-sized	TGTGCCATCAGTGAGTCGCTAGCGGGGGGGCCCTACGAGCAGTACTTC	CAISESLAGGPYEQYF
TRBV5-1	.	TRBJ2-7	.	TGCGCCAGCATCTGGAACGACAGGTTAGCCCACGAGCAGTACTTC	CASIWNDRLAHEQYF
TRBV28	.	TRBJ1-5	.	TGTGCCAGCGGATCACAGGGACCCCAGCATTTT	CASGSQGPQHF
TRBV28	TRBD1	TRBJ1-5	.	TGTGCCAGCAGGGGAAACAGGGGCGGTCAGCCCCAGCATTTT	CASRGNRGGQPQHF
TRBV27	TRBD1	TRBJ2-7	medium-sized	TGTGCCAGCAGGCGACAGGGGAGCTCCTACGAGCAGTACTTC	CASRRQGSSYEQYF
TRBV2	.	TRBJ2-3	few	TGTGCCAGCAGTGAGGCACAGGGACAAGATACGCAGTATTTT	CASSEAQGQDTQYF
TRBV6-2/TRBV6-3	.	TRBJ1-1	.	TGTGCCAGCAGTTACTCGGGGGCGGCTGAAGCTTTCTTT	CASSYSGAAEAFF
TRBV6-1	TRBD1	TRBJ1-5	medium-sized	TGTGCCAGCAGTTTCGACAGGGACGGCAATCAGCCCCAGCATTTT	CASSFDRDGNQPQHF
TRBV11-3	.	TRBJ2-2	many	TGTGCCAGCAGCTTAGATGGGAATAGCATGGTCGGGGAGCTGTTTTTT	CASSLDGNSMVGELFF
TRBV19	.	TRBJ2-7	many	TGTGCCAGTAGTATAGATGGAGACAGAGGCGAGCAGTACTTC	CASSIDGDRGEQYF
TRBV6-1	TRBD2	TRBJ2-1	medium-sized	TGTGCCAGCAGTAGCGGGAGGGAGGCCAATGAGCAGTTCTTC	CASSSGREANEQFF
TRBV4-3	TRBD1	TRBJ1-2	many	TGCGCCAGCAGCCAAGGACAGGGGAGCGAAGGCTACACCTTC	CASSQGQGSEGYTF
TRBV12-3/TRBV12-4	.	TRBJ2-7	few	TGTGCCAGCAGTTTAATTGCCGGCCACGAGCAGTACTTC	CASSLIAGHEQYF
TRBV20-1	.	TRBJ1-1	many	TGCAGTGCATACGCAGGGGCGGATGAAGCTTTCTTT	CSAYAGADEAFF
TRBV28	TRBD1	TRBJ1-6	few	TGTGCCAGCAGTCAGCCGGGACAGGGCGTATCACCCCTCCACTTT	CASSQPGQGVSPLHF
TRBV12-3/TRBV12-4	.	TRBJ1-2	.	TGTGCCAGCAGTTTGAGGCAGAGTGAGGGCTATGGCTACACCTTC	CASSLRQSEGYGYTF
TRBV4-3	TRBD1	TRBJ2-7	.	TGCGCCAGCAGCCAAGGACAGGGGGCTAGTTTTTACGAGCAGTACTTC	CASSQGQGASFYEQYF
TRBV9	TRBD1	TRBJ2-5	many	TGTGCCAGCGGACCGGGACAGGGGCCTGCGGAGACCCAGTACTTC	CASGPGQGPAETQYF
TRBV13	.	TRBJ1-2	many	TGTGCCAGCAGCGCCAGGAAGTATGGCTACACCTTC	CASSARKYGYTF
TRBV4-2	.	TRBJ2-7	many	TGTGCCAGCAGCCAAGAGAGAACTAGCTACAGCTCCTACGAGCAGTACTTC	CASSQERTSYSSYEQYF
TRBV15	TRBD1	TRBJ1-6	medium-sized	TGTGCCACCAGCAGAGATCGGACAGGGGATTCTGGTTCACCCCTCCACTTT	CATSRDRTGDSGSPLHF
TRBV20-1	TRBD2	TRBJ2-1	many	TGCAGTGCTAGAGCGGGGAGCGGGGGGGCTTACAATGAGCAGTTCTTC	CSARAGSGGAYNEQFF
TRBV2	.	TRBJ1-6	many	TGTGCCAGCAGTGAAGCCGGGGGGGCCTCTAATTCACCCCTCCACTTT	CASSEAGGASNSPLHF
TRBV28	.	TRBJ2-7	many	TGTGCCAGCAGTTTATCCAGCTCCTACGAGCAGTACTTC	CASSLSSSYEQYF
TRBV5-1	.	TRBJ2-2	many	TGCGCCAGCAGCTTGGGTCGGGCGGTAACGACCGGGGAGCTGTTTTTT	CASSLGRAVTTGELFF
TRBV3-1	.	TRBJ1-1	many	TGTGCCAGCAGCCACGCAAGTAGAATCGAAGCTTTCTTT	CASSHASRIEAFF
TRBV30	TRBD1	TRBJ1-2	many	TGTGCCTGGAGTCGAGACAGGGCGCTAAATGGCTATGGCTACACCTTC	CAWSRDRALNGYGYTF
TRBV28	.	TRBJ2-7	medium-sized	TGTGCCAGCAGTTTGTGGGGGGGAGGGGGCTCAACCTACGAGCAGTACTTC	CASSLWGGGGSTYEQYF
TRBV7-3	TRBD1	TRBJ2-1	many	TGTGCCAGCAGCCCGCAGGGGGCCGGCTACAATGAGCAGTTCTTC	CASSPQGAGYNEQFF
TRBV28	.	TRBJ1-2	medium-sized	TGTGCCAGCAGTACCAAAGCAACGGGAAGTGGCTACACCTTC	CASSTKATGSGYTF
TRBV5-1	TRBD2	TRBJ2-7	many	TGCGCCAGCAAAACTAGCGGGAGTAGTGAGGAGCAGTACTTC	CASKTSGSSEEQYF
TRBV7-2	.	TRBJ1-1	many	TGTGCCAGCCCCCTTAGCACTGAAGCTTTCTTT	CASPLSTEAFF
TRBV24-1	.	TRBJ2-2	.	TGTGCCACCAGTGATTTGCCGGTTCGGGAGCTGTTTTTT	CATSDLPVRELFF
TRBV2	TRBD1	TRBJ2-7	many	TGTGCCAGCGACGGACAGGGGGTAGGCGAGCAGTACTTC	CASDGQGVGEQYF
TRBV25-1	.	TRBJ1-5	many	TGTGCCAGCACCCAAACCGAACAGGGATTTGGTCAGCCCCAGCATTTT	CASTQTEQGFGQPQHF
TRBV9	.	TRBJ2-1	many	TGTGCCAGCAGCCCGGGCGGCAAAGAGCAGTTCTTC	CASSPGGKEQFF
TRBV6-1	.	TRBJ2-2	few	TGTGCCGGCGCCCCCTCCGCGGACACCGGGGAGCTGTTTTTT	CAGAPSADTGELFF
TRBV5-1	TRBD2	TRBJ2-7	many	TGCGCCAGCAGCTTATTCAGCGGGAGAACCTACGAGCAGTACTTC	CASSLFSGRTYEQYF